This T cell receptor (beta chain) was recovered during a study of CD8 T cells in ankylosing spondylitis. CDR3 length equals 15 residues. V dropped 6 bases and J dropped 0 bases, with 12 bases sitting between them. From germline, CDR1 is MDHEN and CDR2 SYDVKM. This clonotype was seen repeatedly, ten times or more. What it binds is not known. Points from the study as a whole: Ankylosing spondylitis blood appeared to carry a characteristic TCR beta motif of roughly 8 highly homologous variants. Earlier studies detected some motif variants in reactive arthritis synovial fluid and blood.

It was by quantitative 5'-RACE with molecular barcodes that TCR beta libraries were made. TCRdb called the 5' RACE reads again in MiXCR, with one record for every CDR3 protein. The sample lists some 87,000 distinct CDR3 sequences; 8.5% to 9% were seen once. The sequenced sample was blood, either unsorted or a sorted T cell fraction (not recorded which). This sequence was found in a male donor with ankylosing spondylitis or in good health (not recorded which). This sequence joins TRBV28 and TRBJ2-1; D might be TRBD2 (5 bases). The CDR3 loop is CASRRRFRSYNEQFF. CDR3 coding DNA: TGTGCCAGCAGAAGGAGGTTTCGCTCCTACAATGAGCAGTTCTTC.